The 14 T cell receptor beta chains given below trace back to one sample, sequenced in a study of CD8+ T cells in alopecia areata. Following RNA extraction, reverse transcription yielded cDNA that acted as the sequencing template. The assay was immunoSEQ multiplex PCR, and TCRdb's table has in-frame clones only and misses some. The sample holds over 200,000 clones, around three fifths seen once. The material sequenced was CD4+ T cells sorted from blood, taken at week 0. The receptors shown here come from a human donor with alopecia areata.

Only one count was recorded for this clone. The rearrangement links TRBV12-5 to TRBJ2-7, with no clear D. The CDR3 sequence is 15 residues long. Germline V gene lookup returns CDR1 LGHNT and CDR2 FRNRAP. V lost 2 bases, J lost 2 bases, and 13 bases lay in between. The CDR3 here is CASGLIISAAYEQYF. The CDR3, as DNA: TGTGCTAGTGGTTTGATCATCTCGGCGGCCTACGAGCAGTACTTC.

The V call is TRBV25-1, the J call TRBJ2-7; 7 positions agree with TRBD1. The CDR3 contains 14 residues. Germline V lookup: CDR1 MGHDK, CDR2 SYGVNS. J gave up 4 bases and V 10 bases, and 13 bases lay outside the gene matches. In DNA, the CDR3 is TGTGCCACCTCCTGGGGGACAGAGGGGTACGAGCAGTACTTC. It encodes CATSWGTEGYEQYF.

As DNA, the CDR3 is TGTGCCAGCAGCCCCCGGGCAGGTAGTAGGCAGCCCCAGCATTTT. It is translated as CASSPRAGSRQPQHF. The V gene is TRBV7-8, the J gene TRBJ1-5; D unresolved. The V gene's germline CDR1 is SGHVS and CDR2 FQNEAQ. The CDR3 contains 15 residues. Trimming took 5 bases from V and 7 from J, leaving 18 bases between them.

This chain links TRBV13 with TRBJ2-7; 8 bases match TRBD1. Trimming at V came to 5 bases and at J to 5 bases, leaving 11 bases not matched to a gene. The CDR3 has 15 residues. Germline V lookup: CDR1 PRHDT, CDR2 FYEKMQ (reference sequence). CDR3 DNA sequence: TGTGCCAGCAGCCAAATCGGACAGGGAAACAACGAGCAGTACTTC. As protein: CASSQIGQGNNEQYF. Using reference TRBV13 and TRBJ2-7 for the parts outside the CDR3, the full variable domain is AAGVIQSPRHLIKEKRETATLKCYPIPRHDTVYWYQQGPGQDPQFLISFYEKMQSDKGSIPDRFSAQQFSDYHSELNMSSLELGDSALYFCASSQIGQGNNEQYFGPGTRLTVT.

The CDR3 is CSVDGGGLETQYF. The CDR3 coding sequence is TGCAGCGTCGACGGGGGGGGCTTGGAGACCCAGTACTTC. The chain is built from TRBV29-1 and TRBJ2-5, with 8 bases lining up with TRBD2. V lost 6 bases and J lost 5; bases outside the gene matches: 8. Germline CDR1 SQVTM, CDR2 ANQGSEA. The CDR3 consists of 13 residues.

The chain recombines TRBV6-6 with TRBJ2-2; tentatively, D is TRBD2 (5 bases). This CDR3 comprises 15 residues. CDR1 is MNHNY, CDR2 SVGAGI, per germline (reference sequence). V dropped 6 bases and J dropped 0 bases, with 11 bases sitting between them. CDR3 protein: CASSPGIANTGELFF. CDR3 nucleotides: TGTGCCAGCAGCCCCGGGATAGCGAACACCGGGGAGCTGTTTTTT.

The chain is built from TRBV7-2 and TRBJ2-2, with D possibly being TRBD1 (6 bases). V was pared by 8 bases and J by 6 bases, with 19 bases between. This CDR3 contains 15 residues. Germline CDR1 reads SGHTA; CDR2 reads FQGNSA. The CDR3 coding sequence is TGTGCCAGCGGAAAATACAGGGACCGGGCCGGGGAGCTGTTTTTT. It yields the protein CASGKYRDRAGELFF.

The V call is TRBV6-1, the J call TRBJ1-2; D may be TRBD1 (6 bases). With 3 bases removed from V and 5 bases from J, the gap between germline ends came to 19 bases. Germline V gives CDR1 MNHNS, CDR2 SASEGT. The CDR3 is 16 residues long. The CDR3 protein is CASSDWGAGSGYGYTF. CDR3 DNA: TGTGCCAGCAGTGACTGGGGGGCCGGGAGTGGGTATGGCTACACCTTC.

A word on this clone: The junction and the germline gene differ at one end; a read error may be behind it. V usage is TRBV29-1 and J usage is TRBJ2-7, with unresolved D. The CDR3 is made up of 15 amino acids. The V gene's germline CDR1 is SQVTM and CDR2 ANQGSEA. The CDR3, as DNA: TGCAGCGCAAAGACCGCACAGTCTCCCTCCGACGAGCAGTACTTC. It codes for CSAKTAQSPSDEQYF.

CDR3 loop: CASRLVLQGARNSPLHF. In DNA form, the CDR3 reads TGCGCCAGCAGGCTAGTCCTACAGGGGGCTCGCAATTCACCCCTCCACTTT. The chain couples TRBV4-1 to TRBJ1-6; 9 positions agree with TRBD1. V dropped 6 bases and J dropped 7; count of bases not matched to a gene: 13. CDR3 length: 17 residues. Germline values: CDR1 MGHRA, CDR2 YSYEKL.

CDR3 sequence (DNA): TGCGCCAGCAGCCAATCTGGACAGGCGGCGAACACCGGGGAGCTGTTTTTT. Amino acids: CASSQSGQAANTGELFF. The chain employs TRBV4-1 and TRBJ2-2; 7 nucleotides align to TRBD1. The CDR3 runs 17 residues. CDR1 MGHRA and CDR2 YSYEKL come from the germline V gene. V was pared by 2 bases and J by 0 bases, with 6 bases of the junction left unmatched.

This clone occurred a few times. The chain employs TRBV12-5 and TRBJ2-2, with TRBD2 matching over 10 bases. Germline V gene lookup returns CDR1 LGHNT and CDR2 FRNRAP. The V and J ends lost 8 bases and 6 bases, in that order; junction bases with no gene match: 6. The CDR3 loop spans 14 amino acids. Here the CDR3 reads CASRSGTSAGELFF. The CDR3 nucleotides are TGTGCTAGTCGCTCAGGGACTAGCGCCGGGGAGCTGTTTTTT.

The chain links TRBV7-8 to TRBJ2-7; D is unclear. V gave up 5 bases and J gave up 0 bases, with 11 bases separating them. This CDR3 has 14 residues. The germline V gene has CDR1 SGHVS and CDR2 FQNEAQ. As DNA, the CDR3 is TGTGCCAGCAGCCCAATAACCCTCTCCTACGAGCAGTACTTC. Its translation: CASSPITLSYEQYF.

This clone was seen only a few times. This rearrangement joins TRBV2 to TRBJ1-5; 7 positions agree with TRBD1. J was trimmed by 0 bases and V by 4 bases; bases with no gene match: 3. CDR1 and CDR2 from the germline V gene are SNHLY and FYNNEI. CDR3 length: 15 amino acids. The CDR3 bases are TGTGCCAGCAGTGGGACAGGACATAGCAATCAGCCCCAGCATTTT. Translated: CASSGTGHSNQPQHF.